This T cell receptor beta chain was retrieved from a study of blood T cell repertoires in COVID-19. This table comes from immunoSEQ multiplex PCR, and its TCRdb copy is limited to in-frame clones, with some not included. The sample consists of 180,000 or so clones, roughly 83% of them appearing once. With V trimmed by 6 bases and J by 5 bases, 6 bases remained unmatched. The CDR3 runs to 15 residues. The germline gives CDR1 MDHEN, CDR2 SYDVKM. The receptor was isolated from a woman between 50 and 59 years old who had recovered from COVID-19. The chain is built from TRBV28 and TRBJ2-2; TRBD1 matches 10 bases. The sequenced sample was PBMCs or T cells enriched from blood (not recorded which). CDR3 region: CASSLVGQGTGELFF. CDR3 DNA: TGTGCCAGCAGCCTAGTGGGACAGGGGACCGGGGAGCTGTTTTTT.